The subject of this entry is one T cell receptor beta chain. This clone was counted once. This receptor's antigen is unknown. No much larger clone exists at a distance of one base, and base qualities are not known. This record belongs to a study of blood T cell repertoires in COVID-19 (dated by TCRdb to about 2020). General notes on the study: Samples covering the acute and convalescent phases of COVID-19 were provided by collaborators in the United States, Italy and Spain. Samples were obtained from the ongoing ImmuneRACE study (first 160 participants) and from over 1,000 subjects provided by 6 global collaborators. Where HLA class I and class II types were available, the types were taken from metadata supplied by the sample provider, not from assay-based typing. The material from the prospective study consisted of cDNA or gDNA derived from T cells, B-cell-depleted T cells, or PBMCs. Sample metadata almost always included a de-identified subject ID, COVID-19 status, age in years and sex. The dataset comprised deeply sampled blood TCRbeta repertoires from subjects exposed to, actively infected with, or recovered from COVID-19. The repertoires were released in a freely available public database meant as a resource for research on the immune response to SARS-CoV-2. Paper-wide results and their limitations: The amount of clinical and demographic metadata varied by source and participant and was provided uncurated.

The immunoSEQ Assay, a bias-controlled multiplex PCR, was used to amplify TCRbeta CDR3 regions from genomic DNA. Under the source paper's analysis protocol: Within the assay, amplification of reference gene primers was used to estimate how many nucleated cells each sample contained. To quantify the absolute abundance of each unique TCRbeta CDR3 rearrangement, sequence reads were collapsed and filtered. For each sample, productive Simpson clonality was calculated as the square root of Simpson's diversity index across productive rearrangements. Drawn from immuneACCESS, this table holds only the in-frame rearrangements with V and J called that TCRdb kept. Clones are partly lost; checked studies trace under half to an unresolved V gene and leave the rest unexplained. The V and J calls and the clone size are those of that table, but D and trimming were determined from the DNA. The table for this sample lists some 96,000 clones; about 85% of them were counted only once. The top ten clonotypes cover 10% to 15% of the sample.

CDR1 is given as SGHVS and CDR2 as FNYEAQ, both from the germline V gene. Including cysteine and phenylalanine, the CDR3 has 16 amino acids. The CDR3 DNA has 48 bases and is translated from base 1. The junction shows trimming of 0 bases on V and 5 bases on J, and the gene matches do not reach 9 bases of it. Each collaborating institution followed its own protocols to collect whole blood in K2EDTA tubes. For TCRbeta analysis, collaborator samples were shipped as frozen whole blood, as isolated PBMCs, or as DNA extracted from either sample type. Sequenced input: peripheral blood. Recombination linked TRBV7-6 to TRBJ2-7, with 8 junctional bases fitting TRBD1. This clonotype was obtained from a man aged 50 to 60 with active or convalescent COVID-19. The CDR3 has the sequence CASSLAGGQGAHEQYF. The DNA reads TGTGCCAGCAGCTTAGCGGGAGGACAGGGTGCCCACGAGCAGTACTTC.